A single TCR beta chain is shown here with its context. This entry belongs to a study of shared clonotypes between healthy human individuals. CDR3 length: 14 residues. Trimming removed 5 bases from V and 1 base from J, with 12 bases in between. Germline V lookup: CDR1 MNHEY, CDR2 SMNVEV (reference sequence). Generated by immunoSEQ multiplex PCR, the TCRdb table keeps only in-frame clones and is missing some. The sample holds about 2.3 million clones, approximately 95% seen once. The sequencing input was naive CD4+ T cells from PBMCs. Noted subset: CD45RA+ positively selected. V and J are TRBV27 and TRBJ2-7; TRBD1 is a possible D gene (6 bases). This clonotype originated in a man aged 18-30 years in good health. Some clones in this sample may be carry-over from other donors' samples. CDR3 region: CASSHDRHSYEQYF. In nucleotides, the CDR3 is TGTGCCAGCAGTCACGACAGGCATTCCTACGAGCAGTACTTC.